Described below is a single TCR beta chain sequence and its context. Its antigen remains unidentified. TCRdb's table, derived via immunoSEQ multiplex PCR, lists solely in-frame clones and lacks some. In the table there are hundreds of thousands of clones, about 92% of which are singletons. Treatment specified: over 15 received Ad26.COV2.S at low or high dose, single or two shots; about 5 received placebo; per-sample allocation not given. The samples were gathered on day 63 after the first injection of vaccine or placebo. The sample belongs to a study of Ad26.COV2.S vaccination and SARS-CoV-2 variants. Study details: Donor was one of the participants in the Ad26.COV2.S arm of the COV1001 trial. Ad26.COV2.S was injected intramuscularly once or twice, 56 days apart.

Study observations and caveats: After vaccination, reports described spike-specific CD8+ and CD4+ T cell responses as showing substantial breadth. Ad26.COV2.S recipients had broader spike-specific TCRs (P = 0.0014).

Deletions cut 3 bases from V and 6 bases from J, with 26 bases between. CDR1 ENHRY and CDR2 SYGVKD come from the germline V gene. There are 18 residues in the CDR3. The sequence came from a person between 18 and 65 years old who received the Ad26.COV2.S COVID-19 vaccine or a placebo. Source: peripheral blood, taken in a trial of Ad26.COV2.S vaccine versus placebo. This chain joins TRBV10-3 and TRBJ2-5; a possible D gene is TRBD1 (5 bases). CDR3 bases: TGTGCCATCAGTGAAGATGGACAAGCCCTACTTTTTAAAAAGACCCAGTACTTC. Encoded protein: CAISEDGQALLFKKTQYF.